The 30 T cell receptor beta chains in this list originate from one sample, sequenced in a study of response to subunit inactivated influenza vaccine. One entry per CDR3 protein, called by TCRdb with MiXCR from the RT-PCR reads. The table shows 650,000 or so distinct CDR3 sequences, with 12% to 15% occurring only once. The sample in question was PBMCs from blood, obtained around two weeks before vaccination. The receptor source for this set is a man aged 50-59 years who received an inactivated influenza vaccine.

This clonotype was counted a few times. The V call is TRBV6-1, the J call TRBJ1-3; D may be TRBD1 (5 bases). The CDR3 has 16 amino acids. V was clipped by 6 bases and J by 0 bases, with 15 bases between them. Per the germline V gene, CDR1 is MNHNS and CDR2 is SASEGT. The CDR3 DNA sequence: TGTGCCAGCAGGAATTCGGGGGACCGCTCTGGAAACACCATATATTTT. Translated: CASRNSGDRSGNTIYF.

This clonotype has a handful of counts. The gene calls are TRBV4-3 and TRBJ2-7; D is unresolved. Germline-derived CDR1 and CDR2 are LGHNA and YSLEER. Trimming stripped 0 bases from V and 7 bases from J, with 10 bases between. The CDR3 is 13 amino acids. The CDR3: CASSQDLGWEQYF. CDR3 nucleotides: TGCGCCAGCAGCCAAGATCTGGGGTGGGAGCAGTACTTC.

The chain is built from TRBV6-5 and TRBJ1-6; D not certain. V shed 0 bases and J shed 9 bases, with 15 bases lying between them. Germline CDR1 reads MNHEY; CDR2 reads SVGAGI. The CDR3 has 16 residues. CDR3 protein: CASSYSGRVGSSPLHF. The CDR3 region has the DNA TGTGCCAGCAGTTACTCGGGTAGGGTCGGTAGTTCACCCCTCCACTTT.

This clonotype was counted at least ten times. The rearrangement links TRBV12-3 or TRBV12-4 to TRBJ2-1, with D perhaps assigned TRBD1 or TRBD2 (6 bases each). The germline V and J ends were trimmed by 7 bases and 6 bases, with 19 bases remaining between them. The CDR3 runs to 15 residues. The CDR3 DNA sequence: TGTGCCAGCACCGGGGGCCAGGGGCCCGTCAATGAGCAGTTCTTC. Translating gives CASTGGQGPVNEQFF.

The chain is built from TRBV29-1 and TRBJ2-1; D is unclear. The germline V gene has CDR1 SQVTM and CDR2 ANQGSEA. This CDR3 has 16 amino acids. Trimming pared 0 bases from V and 4 bases from J, leaving 16 bases between. The CDR3 DNA sequence: TGCAGCGTTGAAGATCTAAGGCGCGGTAATTACAATGAGCAGTTCTTC. It translates to CSVEDLRRGNYNEQFF.

The J gene is TRBJ2-7, the V gene TRBV7-9, with 8 bases aligning to TRBD2. The CDR3 has 17 residues. CDR1 and CDR2 (germline): SEHNR, FQNEAQ (reference sequence). Trimming cost V 5 bases and J 0 bases; bases outside gene matches: 12. The CDR3 sequence: CASSHPLTGTSSYEQYF. CDR3 nucleotides: TGTGCCAGCAGCCATCCTCTTACCGGGACTAGCTCCTACGAGCAGTACTTC.

A few counts support this clonotype. The chain is built from TRBV7-2 and TRBJ1-2, with D hard to call. Germline CDR1 is SGHTA and CDR2 is FQGNSA. Trimming removed 7 bases from V and 8 bases from J, with 17 bases in between. This CDR3 is 13 amino acids long. DNA of the CDR3: TGTGCCAGCAATCGCCTTCTGGGGATAGGCTACACCTTC. It yields the protein CASNRLLGIGYTF.

The sample holds a few counts of this clonotype. The gene calls are TRBV5-1 and TRBJ2-5; D remains ambiguous. Germline V gives CDR1 SGHRS, CDR2 YFSETQ. The CDR3 is 13 residues long. Trimming removed 4 bases at V and 2 bases at J, with 9 bases between. The CDR3, as DNA: TGCGCCAGCAGCCCGGAAGCACAAGAGACCCAGTACTTC. This gives the protein CASSPEAQETQYF.

The V call is TRBV6-2 or TRBV6-3, the J call TRBJ2-3, with D perhaps TRBD2 (6 bases). V gave up 0 bases and J gave up 4 bases, with 14 bases separating them. The CDR3 runs 16 residues. Germline CDR1 is MNHEY and CDR2 is SVGEGT. As DNA, the CDR3 is TGTGCCAGCAGTTACTCGCGGGGCCAAGGCCCAGATACGCAGTATTTT. Protein sequence: CASSYSRGQGPDTQYF.

The DNA for the CDR3 is TGTGCCAGCAGAGAACGCGGACGGGGATCCTACGAGCAGTACTTC. Encoded protein: CASRERGRGSYEQYF. The chain couples TRBV2 to TRBJ2-7; a weak D match, TRBD2 (5 bases). CDR1 is SNHLY, CDR2 FYNNEI, per germline. The CDR3 is 15 residues long. V lost 6 bases, J lost 1 base, and 16 bases lay in between.

The table lists this clonotype with a few counts. The V gene is TRBV4-3, the J gene TRBJ2-1; 9 positions agree with TRBD2. Germline V lookup: CDR1 LGHNA, CDR2 YSLEER. The V segment lost 1 base and the J segment 12 bases; nucleotides outside the gene matches: 7. This CDR3 contains 14 residues. As DNA, the CDR3 is TGCGCCAGCAGCCAAGGTCGGACGCGGGAGGGGCAGTTCTTC. Protein product: CASSQGRTREGQFF.

At least ten counts were recorded for this clonotype. The chain links TRBV5-1 to TRBJ2-1; 9 bases are a match to TRBD2. Germline-derived CDR1 and CDR2 are SGHRS and YFSETQ. V gave up 0 bases and J gave up 2 bases; unmatched junction bases: 3. The CDR3 runs to 16 residues. The CDR3 here is CASSLVASGAYNEQFF. The DNA of the CDR3 is TGCGCCAGCAGCTTGGTCGCTAGCGGGGCCTACAATGAGCAGTTCTTC.

The chain links TRBV7-3 to TRBJ1-5; D is ambiguous. The CDR3 extends over 17 amino acids. Trimming removed 7 bases from V and 2 bases from J, with 21 bases in between. CDR1 and CDR2 from the germline V gene are SGHTA and FQGTGA. This chain's CDR3 is CASTEVDYDTGNQPQHF. The CDR3 nucleotides are TGTGCCAGCACCGAAGTGGACTATGACACTGGCAATCAGCCCCAGCATTTT.

In its sample, this clonotype was seen a few times. J is TRBJ2-7 and V is TRBV15; unclear D gene. The ends were cut back, 0 bases at V and 2 bases at J, with 8 bases in the middle. The CDR3 totals 14 residues. Germline V CDR1 and CDR2: LNHNV, YYDKDF (reference sequence). CDR3 coding DNA: TGTGCCACCAGCAGAGATTACACCACCTACGAGCAGTACTTC. Translated: CATSRDYTTYEQYF.

This clonotype occurred a few times. The chain has TRBV30 and TRBJ2-3, with 9 bases aligning to TRBD2. The V gene end was trimmed by 3 bases and the J gene end by 2 bases; junction bases not matched to a gene: 6. The V gene's germline CDR1 is GTSNPN and CDR2 SVGIG (reference sequence). The CDR3 contains 15 residues. CDR3 DNA: TGTGCCTGGAGGGATAGCGGGAGAGCCACAGATACGCAGTATTTT. This translates into CAWRDSGRATDTQYF.

This clonotype was detected only a few times. The chain is built from TRBV7-9 and TRBJ2-1; the D is unclear. Germline CDR1 and CDR2: SEHNR and FQNEAQ (reference sequence). V dropped 2 bases and J dropped 4 bases, with 9 bases sitting between them. There are 14 residues in the CDR3. The CDR3 loop is CASSLSQLYNEQFF. The CDR3 DNA sequence: TGTGCCAGCAGCTTATCCCAGCTATACAATGAGCAGTTCTTC.

This chain joins TRBV20-1 and TRBJ2-7, with 13 nucleotides matching TRBD2. The CDR3 totals 16 residues. Germline-derived CDR1 and CDR2 are DFQATT and SNEGSKA (reference sequence). The V gene end was trimmed by 2 bases and the J gene end by 2 bases; junction bases not matched to a gene: 6. CDR3 protein: CSARRPGLAGAYEQYF. CDR3 DNA sequence: TGCAGTGCTAGACGACCAGGACTAGCGGGAGCCTACGAGCAGTACTTC.

The chain joins TRBV12-3 or TRBV12-4 to TRBJ2-7; 9 bases line up with TRBD1. V lost 6 bases to trimming and J lost 3 bases; unmatched junction nucleotides: 6. The CDR3 has 14 amino acids. CDR3 sequence (DNA): TGTGCCAGCAGAACCCGGGGACAGGGCTACGAGCAGTACTTC. Translating gives CASRTRGQGYEQYF.

This clonotype has at least ten counts. The CDR3 sequence is CASSVGNMLSNEKLFF. CDR3 DNA sequence: TGTGCCAGCAGCGTGGGCAACATGCTTTCTAATGAAAAACTGTTTTTT. The rearrangement joins TRBV9 to TRBJ1-4; no firm D call. The length of the CDR3 is 16 residues. The V and J ends lost 2 bases and 3 bases respectively, with 14 bases between them. Germline V gives CDR1 SGDLS, CDR2 YYNGEE.

About this clonotype: The CDR3 does not close with the conserved phenylalanine or tryptophan, likely indicating a read error. The chain links TRBV5-1 to TRBJ2-1; 11 positions agree with TRBD2. With V trimmed by 0 bases and J by 9 bases, 5 bases remained unmatched. Looked up from germline, CDR1 is SGHRS and CDR2 is YFSETQ. This CDR3 comprises 15 residues. CDR3 coding DNA: TGCGCCAGCAGCTTGGAACTAGCGGGAGTGGTTGAGCAGTTCTTA. Its protein is CASSLELAGVVEQFL.

This clonotype was observed a few times. The chain has TRBV9 and TRBJ2-3; D gene ambiguous. The CDR3 consists of 12 residues. CDR1 and CDR2 (germline): SGDLS, YYNGEE. Trimming left V 0 bases short and J 5 bases short, with 4 bases between. The CDR3 reads CASSVGLDTQYF. The DNA for the CDR3 is TGTGCCAGCAGCGTAGGCCTAGATACGCAGTATTTT.

The chain carries TRBV23-1 and TRBJ2-5, with 9 bases matching TRBD2. TRBV23-1 has ORF status, its function being uncertain. This CDR3 region has 15 residues. J lost 4 bases, V lost 1 base, and 4 bases had no gene match. CDR3 sequence (DNA): TGCGCCAGCAGTCAATGTGGCGGGGGGGCAGAGACCCAGTACTTC. Translating gives CASSQCGGGAETQYF.

This clonotype was counted between two and nine times. V gene TRBV29-1 combines with J gene TRBJ1-3; D is ambiguous. Germline CDR1 SQVTM, CDR2 ANQGSEA. Between the trimmed V and J ends, which lost 3 bases and 9 bases, there was a span of 9 bases. The CDR3 loop spans 11 amino acids. The CDR3 DNA sequence: TGCAGCGTTGATGGTGGAGGCACCATATATTTT. Amino acid sequence: CSVDGGGTIYF.

This clonotype was counted a few times. The chain uses TRBV6-1 and TRBJ2-1; TRBD1 agrees at 8 bases. The CDR3 contains 16 residues. After removal of 5 bases from V and 4 bases from J, the junction contained 10 bases not matched to a gene. The V gene's germline CDR1 is MNHNS and CDR2 SASEGT. DNA of the CDR3: TGTGCCAGCAGTCCATTGTCCGGGACAGGTTACAATGAGCAGTTCTTC. Its translation: CASSPLSGTGYNEQFF.

This clonotype has more than one count but fewer than ten. The genes are TRBV28 and TRBJ2-5; D might be TRBD2 (6 bases). The V end lost 6 bases, the J end lost 4 bases, and 15 bases lay between the germline ends. This CDR3 has 14 residues. Germline V gene data show CDR1 as MDHEN and CDR2 as SYDVKM. CDR3 sequence: CASSLNWRGETQYF. DNA of the CDR3: TGTGCCAGCAGCCTCAACTGGAGGGGAGAGACCCAGTACTTC.

As concerns this clonotype: At one end, the junction sequence differs from germline, possibly due to a read error. J is TRBJ1-1 and V is TRBV5-1; D may be TRBD1 (5 bases). CDR1 is SGHRS, CDR2 YFSETQ, per germline. The length of the CDR3 is 13 residues. The CDR3 reads CASSIQENTEASF. CDR3 DNA sequence: TGCGCCAGCAGCATACAGGAGAACACTGAAGCTTCCTTT. Looking up the rest from reference TRBV5-1 and TRBJ1-1 gives the full variable domain: KAGVTQTPRYLIKTRGQQVTLSCSPISGHRSVSWYQQTPGQGLQFLFEYFSETQRNKGNFPGRFSGRQFSNSRSEMNVSTLELGDSALYLCASSIQENTEASFGQGTRLTVV.

The chain joins TRBV7-9 to TRBJ2-4; D ambiguous. V gave up 5 bases and J gave up 2 bases, with 10 bases separating them. CDR1 SEHNR and CDR2 FQNEAQ come from the germline V gene (reference sequence). The CDR3 extends over 14 amino acids. CDR3: CASSPGLPKNIQYF. CDR3 DNA sequence: TGTGCCAGCAGCCCCGGTTTACCCAAAAACATTCAGTACTTC.

A few counts support this clonotype. The chain couples TRBV7-3 to TRBJ2-7; D is unclear. Trimming shortened V by 5 bases and J by 0 bases, and 11 bases separated the two germline ends. This CDR3 contains 14 residues. Looked up from germline, CDR1 is SGHTA and CDR2 is FQGTGA. The CDR3 sequence: CASSPDPGSYEQYF. The CDR3 DNA sequence: TGTGCCAGCAGCCCCGACCCAGGCTCCTACGAGCAGTACTTC.

This clonotype was seen only a few times. Its ends do not fully match the called genes, so a read error is possible. The V and J genes are TRBV7-7 and TRBJ2-5, with 7 bases fitting TRBD1. The CDR3 has 15 amino acids. CDR1 and CDR2 (germline): SSHAT, FNYEAQ (reference sequence). This chain's CDR3 is CASSPDRVRQETQYF. The CDR3, as DNA: TGTGCTAGCAGCCCCGACAGGGTCCGCCAAGAGACCCAGTACTTC.

Many counts were recorded for this clonotype. The chain combines TRBV12-3 or TRBV12-4 with TRBJ2-2, with 7 bases fitting TRBD1. The CDR3 spans 15 residues. The ends lost 6 bases at V and 0 bases at J; junction bases unmatched: 4. The CDR3: CASRPGTANTGELFF. DNA for the CDR3: TGTGCCAGCAGGCCCGGGACAGCGAACACCGGGGAGCTGTTTTTT.